The 11 T cell receptor beta chains below were found in one sample sequenced in a study of cytomegalovirus exposure and HLA in healthy donors. PCR primers comprised 60 Vbeta and 13 Jbeta primers. Clones were read by immunoSEQ multiplex PCR, and TCRdb kept only the in-frame ones, dropping some. Here the sample spans 110,000 or so clones, 60% to 80% being singletons. Sequencing was carried out using PBMCs. The source of these receptors is a woman aged 25-40 years in good health and CMV-seropositive.

The chain combines TRBV5-1 with TRBJ2-5; D is undetermined. V dropped 0 bases and J dropped 3 bases, with 3 bases sitting between them. Per germline, CDR1 SGHRS and CDR2 YFSETQ. CDR3 length equals 12 residues. In DNA, the CDR3 is TGCGCCAGCAGCTTGGCCAAAGAGACCCAGTACTTC. It is translated as CASSLAKETQYF.

The V and J genes are TRBV6-5 and TRBJ1-4; maybe TRBD1 (6 bases). Trimming stripped 0 bases from V and 7 bases from J, with 15 bases between. The CDR3 runs 16 residues. Looked up from germline, CDR1 is MNHEY and CDR2 is SVGAGI. The CDR3 reads CASSYSWGQGSEKLFF. Here the CDR3 DNA reads TGTGCCAGCAGTTACTCCTGGGGGCAGGGGAGTGAAAAACTGTTTTTT.

The rearrangement joins TRBV6-1 to TRBJ2-4; the match to TRBD1 covers 9 bases. With V trimmed by 0 bases and J by 7 bases, 13 bases remained unmatched. CDR1 MNHNS and CDR2 SASEGT come from the germline V gene. The CDR3 is 18 amino acids. CDR3 residues: CASSEAVPGQGFRNIQYF. Written as DNA, the CDR3 is TGTGCCAGCAGTGAAGCGGTCCCGGGACAGGGTTTCAGGAACATTCAGTACTTC.

This chain connects TRBV28 to TRBJ1-1; D call uncertain. CDR1 and CDR2 (germline): MDHEN, SYDVKM. The CDR3 consists of 15 residues. The V end was cut by 3 bases, the J end by 5 bases, with 16 bases between. CDR3 sequence reads: CASSFLREGRTEAFF. DNA of the CDR3: TGTGCCAGCAGTTTCCTTCGGGAGGGAAGGACTGAAGCTTTCTTT.

This chain connects TRBV4-1 to TRBJ2-5, with 9 bases that match TRBD2. The junction had 6 bases not matched to a gene; V was cut back by 0 bases and J by 4 bases. Germline CDR1 reads MGHRA; CDR2 reads YSYEKL. CDR3 length equals 16 residues. The chain's CDR3 is CASSQDQGGRGETQYF. The CDR3 nucleotides read TGCGCCAGCAGCCAAGATCAAGGCGGGAGGGGAGAGACCCAGTACTTC.

The chain uses TRBV4-1 and TRBJ1-1; 10 bases line up with TRBD1. CDR1 is MGHRA, CDR2 YSYEKL, per germline. CDR3 length: 18 amino acids. V shed 2 bases, J shed 6 bases, and the junction held 15 bases outside the gene matches. The CDR3 nucleotides are TGCGCCAGCAGCCAACCGCTTAGAAGACAGGGGGCAAAGGCTGAAGCTTTCTTT. It is translated as CASSQPLRRQGAKAEAFF.

The chain has TRBV14 and TRBJ1-2; 7 bases are a match to TRBD1. The V segment lost 0 bases and the J segment 8 bases; nucleotides outside the gene matches: 15. Germline V gene sequence: CDR1 SGHDN, CDR2 FVKESK. This CDR3 has 17 residues. The CDR3 is CASSQEGLFKGARGYTF. The CDR3 DNA is TGTGCCAGCAGCCAAGAAGGGTTATTTAAGGGGGCTCGCGGCTACACCTTC.

V usage is TRBV5-1 and J usage is TRBJ2-7; D is ambiguous. The ends were cut back, 3 bases at V and 6 bases at J, with 16 bases in the middle. CDR3 length: 14 amino acids. Germline V gene sequence: CDR1 SGHRS, CDR2 YFSETQ. The CDR3 loop reads CASSSLPLTGEQYF. CDR3 DNA: TGCGCCAGCAGCTCCCTTCCCCTCACCGGCGAGCAGTACTTC.

The V and J genes are TRBV27 and TRBJ1-6; TRBD1 aligns across 7 bases. In germline, CDR1 is MNHEY, CDR2 SMNVEV (reference sequence). This CDR3 has 17 residues. The junction had 5 bases not matched to a gene; V was cut back by 3 bases and J by 0 bases. The CDR3 region has the DNA TGTGCCAGCAGTTTGTCTTGGGACAGCTCCTATAATTCACCCCTCCACTTT. It codes for CASSLSWDSSYNSPLHF.

V usage is TRBV2 and J usage is TRBJ2-5; unclear D gene. Per germline, CDR1 SNHLY and CDR2 FYNNEI. V shed 2 bases and J shed 5 bases, with 15 bases lying between them. CDR3 length: 15 residues. This CDR3 reads CASSEMSAFRETQYF. CDR3 nucleotide sequence: TGTGCCAGCAGTGAAATGTCTGCATTCAGGGAGACCCAGTACTTC.

This clone occurred a few times. The chain recombines TRBV27 with TRBJ1-2; TRBD1 matches 8 bases. Germline V lookup: CDR1 MNHEY, CDR2 SMNVEV (reference sequence). The J segment lost 7 bases and the V segment lost 2 bases, leaving 9 bases of the junction unmatched. The CDR3 totals 15 residues. The chain's CDR3 is CASSLTTGAMGGYTF. For the CDR3, the DNA is TGTGCCAGCAGTTTAACGACAGGGGCCATGGGTGGCTACACCTTC.